One and the same sample provided the 27 T cell receptor beta chains below, sequenced in a study of sequential checkpoint blockade in melanoma. Profiling relied on immunoSEQ multiplex PCR, and the TCRdb table lists in-frame clones only, not all of them. Of about 9,600 clones in the sample, around 24% were seen once. Treatment indicated: randomized to nivolumab then ipilimumab (arm A) or the reverse (arm B). The sequences come from tumor tissue (inferred from file names), collected from a patient given nivolumab and ipilimumab in sequence. Source of these receptors: a human donor with melanoma.

The J gene is TRBJ2-7, the V gene TRBV18; perhaps D is TRBD1 or TRBD2 (5 bases each). V gave up 0 bases and J gave up 7 bases, with 16 bases separating them. The CDR3 spans 15 residues. Germline V gives CDR1 KGHSH, CDR2 LQKENI. The CDR3 DNA sequence: TGTGCCAGCTCACCACCCGGGACGGCGTTTTTAGAGCAGTACTTC. Translating gives CASSPPGTAFLEQYF.

V is TRBV19 and J is TRBJ1-5; the D is unclear. The germline CDR1 and CDR2 sequences are LNHDA and SQIVND (reference sequence). The CDR3 has 18 amino acids. V dropped 8 bases and J dropped 0 bases, with 23 bases sitting between them. CDR3 bases: TGTGCCAGTGCCTCTTTCGGGTTCCGGGCGGTTAGCAATCAGCCCCAGCATTTT. Amino acids: CASASFGFRAVSNQPQHF.

This clone was recorded many times. V gene TRBV11-3 combines with J gene TRBJ2-7, with unresolved D. V gave up 1 base and J gave up 2 bases, with 9 bases separating them. Germline CDR1 and CDR2: SGHNT and YENEEA. This CDR3 contains 14 residues. CDR3 in DNA: TGTGCCAGCAGCTTAGGGCCCGGGCCCTACGAGCAGTACTTC. Protein sequence: CASSLGPGPYEQYF.

This clone came up a few times. This chain links TRBV10-3 with TRBJ2-7; D is perhaps TRBD1 or TRBD2 (5 bases each). Trimming stripped 10 bases from V and 2 bases from J, with 27 bases between. Germline-derived CDR1 and CDR2 are ENHRY and SYGVKD. The CDR3 spans 17 residues. This CDR3 reads CASGSNESGPNPYEQYF. The CDR3, as DNA: TGTGCCAGCGGCTCTAACGAATCGGGACCGAACCCCTACGAGCAGTACTTC.

This chain connects TRBV6-8 to TRBJ2-7, with TRBD2 matching over 14 bases. Germline values: CDR1 MNHGY, CDR2 SAAAGT. V was pared by 6 bases and J by 9 bases, with 10 bases of the junction left unmatched. This CDR3 comprises 15 residues. The CDR3 region is CASSPPGLAGALQYF. The CDR3 bases are TGTGCCAGCAGCCCCCCGGGACTAGCGGGAGCACTGCAGTACTTC.

CDR3 sequence (DNA): TGTGCCGCTAACAGGGGATCCCTCTATAATTCACCCCTCCACTTT. Protein: CAANRGSLYNSPLHF. This sequence joins TRBV30 and TRBJ1-6; 7 positions match TRBD1. The V gene's germline CDR1 is GTSNPN and CDR2 SVGIG (reference sequence). This CDR3 has 15 amino acids. V trimming: 8 bases; J trimming: 3 bases; junction bases outside the gene matches: 10.

CDR3 DNA sequence: TGCGCCAGCAGCTCGGGACAGGGAGTAACGGCTGAAGCTTTCTTT. It codes for CASSSGQGVTAEAFF. The chain couples TRBV5-1 to TRBJ1-1; 9 bases match TRBD1. The CDR3 has 15 amino acids. Per the germline V gene, CDR1 is SGHRS and CDR2 is YFSETQ. V trimming: 3 bases; J trimming: 6 bases; junction bases outside the gene matches: 9.

This clone came up a few times. This chain uses TRBV7-8 with TRBJ1-1, with D hard to call. V lost 5 bases and J 8 bases, leaving 15 bases between the germline ends. This CDR3 is built from 13 residues. Germline lookup yields CDR1 SGHVS and CDR2 FQNEAQ. CDR3 coding DNA: TGTGCCAGCAGCGAAACCCCCTTACCCGAAGCTTTCTTT. Its protein is CASSETPLPEAFF.

V usage is TRBV18 and J usage is TRBJ2-1; no clear D gene. V was cut by 1 base and J by 5 bases, with 12 bases left in between. Germline V lookup: CDR1 KGHSH, CDR2 LQKENI. The CDR3 covers 15 residues. The CDR3 DNA follows: TGTGCCAGCTCACCACGTGGGCAGGCCAACAATGAGCAGTTCTTC. Translation: CASSPRGQANNEQFF.

This clone was found a few times. The chain uses TRBV7-6 and TRBJ2-5; weak D call: TRBD2 (6 bases). Germline CDR1 reads SGHVS; CDR2 reads FNYEAQ. This CDR3 spans 14 amino acids. V lost 5 bases and J lost 5, with 15 bases in between. The CDR3 is CASSPNRDLETQYF. CDR3 in DNA: TGTGCCAGCAGCCCGAACCGGGACTTGGAGACCCAGTACTTC.

This clone turned up a few times. The J gene is TRBJ2-7, the V gene TRBV28, with TRBD2 matching 7 bases. The J segment lost 3 bases and the V segment lost 8 bases, leaving 7 bases of the junction unmatched. This CDR3 is built from 13 residues. Germline V CDR1 and CDR2: MDHEN, SYDVKM. The CDR3 is CASLKRGDYEQYF. In DNA form, the CDR3 reads TGTGCCAGCCTGAAGCGGGGAGACTACGAGCAGTACTTC.

The chain has TRBV28 and TRBJ1-1, with D hard to call. The CDR3 length is 12 residues. Trimming took off 6 bases at V and 11 bases at J, with 16 bases between the two ends. Germline V gives CDR1 MDHEN, CDR2 SYDVKM. The DNA of the CDR3 is TGTGCCAGCAGCCCGTACAGTTTTTCGGCTTTCTTT. This sequence encodes CASSPYSFSAFF.

This clone is a singleton in its sample. The V and J genes are TRBV25-1 and TRBJ1-4, with TRBD1 matching 8 bases. Germline V gene lookup returns CDR1 MGHDK and CDR2 SYGVNS. The CDR3 extends over 17 amino acids. The V and J ends lost 8 bases and 2 bases, in that order; junction bases with no gene match: 13. The CDR3 sequence: CASGTGGLLRTNEKLFF. The CDR3 region has the DNA TGTGCCAGCGGGACAGGCGGACTTCTGCGTACTAATGAAAAACTGTTTTTT.

The chain carries TRBV7-2 and TRBJ2-1; tentative D call: TRBD1 (7 bases). CDR1 and CDR2 (germline): SGHTA, FQGNSA. Trimming removed 4 bases at V and 13 bases at J, with 17 bases between. The CDR3 spans 13 residues. The DNA for the CDR3 is TGTGCCAGCAGCTCACACCAGGGGGGAGGACAGTTCTTC. As protein: CASSSHQGGGQFF.

The chain has TRBV7-2 and TRBJ2-3, with a possible D match to TRBD1 (5 bases). The CDR3 is 16 residues long. The germline V and J ends were trimmed by 5 bases and 0 bases, with 15 bases remaining between them. The V gene's germline CDR1 is SGHTA and CDR2 FQGNSA. CDR3 sequence reads: CASSQAWGSSTDTQYF. The CDR3 DNA sequence: TGTGCCAGCAGCCAAGCCTGGGGCTCGAGCACAGATACGCAGTATTTT.

This chain's CDR3 is CASRDREVAGELFF. Here the CDR3 DNA reads TGCGCCAGCAGGGACAGGGAGGTGGCCGGGGAGCTGTTTTTT. This chain joins TRBV10-2 and TRBJ2-2; 8 bases line up with TRBD1. There are 14 residues in the CDR3. Germline values: CDR1 WSHSY, CDR2 SAAADI. V trimming: 6 bases; J trimming: 6 bases; junction bases outside the gene matches: 6.

In this sample, this clone turned up many times. V usage is TRBV11-3 and J usage is TRBJ2-6; 7 positions agree with TRBD2. The germline V gene encodes CDR1 SGHNT and CDR2 YENEEA. V dropped 2 bases and J dropped 0; count of bases not matched to a gene: 7. The CDR3 is made up of 18 amino acids. The chain's CDR3 is CASSLMAGVSSGANVLTF. In DNA form, the CDR3 reads TGTGCCAGCAGCTTAATGGCGGGAGTTTCCTCTGGGGCCAACGTCCTGACTTTC.

This chain joins TRBV5-1 and TRBJ2-3, with 8 bases lining up with TRBD2. CDR3 length: 15 residues. Unmatched junction bases numbered 0, after V lost 0 bases and J lost 0 bases. The germline CDR1 and CDR2 sequences are SGHRS and YFSETQ. CDR3 protein: CASSLASGSTDTQYF. DNA for the CDR3: TGCGCCAGCAGCTTGGCTAGCGGGAGCACAGATACGCAGTATTTT.

This clone is medium-sized in the sample. V and J are TRBV11-3 and TRBJ2-1; D unclear. V gave up 2 bases and J gave up 2 bases, with 16 bases separating them. The V gene's germline CDR1 is SGHNT and CDR2 YENEEA. The CDR3 is 17 residues long. The CDR3 coding sequence is TGTGCCAGCAGCTTAATGGTTGGCCGCGGACCCTACAATGAGCAGTTCTTC. Protein sequence: CASSLMVGRGPYNEQFF.

Only a few counts were recorded for this clone. The chain is built from TRBV11-3 and TRBJ2-7, with 7 bases fitting TRBD1. Germline lookup yields CDR1 SGHNT and CDR2 YENEEA. This CDR3 contains 14 residues. V shed 2 bases and J 1 base; nucleotides not matched to a gene: 2. CDR3 nucleotide sequence: TGTGCCAGCAGCTTAAACAGGGGTTCCTACGAGCAGTACTTC. Residues: CASSLNRGSYEQYF.

J is TRBJ2-1 and V is TRBV5-1, with TRBD2 matching over 7 bases. The germline gives CDR1 SGHRS, CDR2 YFSETQ. The CDR3 has 14 amino acids. The V segment lost 4 bases and the J segment 7 bases; nucleotides outside the gene matches: 8. In nucleotides, the CDR3 is TGCGCCAGCAGCGTAGAAGCGGGGAGGAATGAGCAGTTCTTC. Translated, it gives CASSVEAGRNEQFF.

V usage is TRBV12-5 and J usage is TRBJ2-1, with D possibly being TRBD1 (5 bases). This CDR3 contains 15 residues. V lost 3 bases and J lost 4, with 13 bases in between. CDR1 and CDR2 from the germline V gene are LGHNT and FRNRAP. CDR3 coding DNA: TGTGCTAGTGGTTTAGCAGGGCCCAGTTACAATGAGCAGTTCTTC. Amino acids: CASGLAGPSYNEQFF. The full variable domain, in which reference TRBV12-5 and TRBJ2-1 provide the parts outside the CDR3, is DARVTQTPRHKVTEMGQEVTMRCQPILGHNTVFWYRQTMMQGLELLAYFRNRAPLDDSGMPKDRFSAEMPDATLATLKIQPSEPRDSAVYFCASGLAGPSYNEQFFGPGTRLTVL.

This clone has only a few counts. This rearrangement joins TRBV1 to TRBJ1-3. TRBV1 corresponds to a pseudogene. The CDR3 is 17 amino acids. CDR3 in amino acids: CASSQDRPSEAGNTIYF. CDR3 sequence (DNA): TGCGCCAGCAGCCAAGATAGACCCAGTGAAGCTGGAAACACCATATATTTT.

Only a few counts were recorded for this clone. The chain employs TRBV7-6 and TRBJ2-5; TRBD2 agrees at 13 bases. Germline lookup yields CDR1 SGHVS and CDR2 FNYEAQ. J lost 4 bases, V lost 5 bases, and 19 bases had no gene match. The length of the CDR3 is 20 residues. In nucleotides, the CDR3 is TGTGCCAGCAGCCGCGGGACTAGCGGGATCGCCTTCCCACTGGGAGAGACCCAGTACTTC. This translates into CASSRGTSGIAFPLGETQYF.

This clone came up a few times. V and J are TRBV28 and TRBJ2-7, with D possibly matching TRBD2 (5 bases). Germline lookup yields CDR1 MDHEN and CDR2 SYDVKM. The CDR3 consists of 12 residues. CDR3 sequence (DNA): TGTGGGGCCGTAGTGGGCGGGTACGAGCAGTACTTC. The encoded protein is CGAVVGGYEQYF.

This clone was observed a handful of times. V and J are TRBV9 and TRBJ2-1; 8 bases map to TRBD1. CDR1 and CDR2 from the germline V gene are SGDLS and YYNGEE. The CDR3 totals 13 residues. V was pared by 3 bases and J by 7 bases, with 3 bases of the junction left unmatched. The CDR3 DNA sequence: TGTGCCAGCAGCGGACAGGGGACGAATGAGCAGTTCTTC. Its translation is CASSGQGTNEQFF.

The chain links TRBV6-8 to TRBJ1-5; D not resolved. Germline V gives CDR1 MNHGY, CDR2 SAAAGT. V was pared by 0 bases and J by 9 bases, with 12 bases between. The CDR3 runs to 14 residues. CDR3 protein: CASSYSMVERPQHF. The CDR3 DNA reads TGTGCCAGCAGTTACTCTATGGTAGAAAGGCCCCAGCATTTT.